One and the same sample provided the 22 T cell receptor beta chains below, sequenced in a study of response to subunit inactivated influenza vaccine. One entry per CDR3 protein results from TCRdb running MiXCR on the RT-PCR reads. The sample holds roughly 170,000 distinct CDR3 sequences; around 9% are singletons and the top ten take 11%. Sequenced here: non-naive T cells sorted from PBMCs, sampled on the day of vaccination. These receptors were taken from a man in his fifties who received an inactivated influenza vaccine.

The rearrangement links TRBV12-3 or TRBV12-4 to TRBJ1-1; D call uncertain. The CDR3 loop spans 13 amino acids. Trimming stripped 5 bases from V and 1 base from J, with 8 bases between. The CDR3 DNA is TGTGCCAGCAGTGAAACAAGGAACACTGAAGCTTTCTTT. Protein product: CASSETRNTEAFF.

The chain combines TRBV3-1 with TRBJ2-3; D gene unclear. Germline loops: CDR1 LGHDT, CDR2 YNNKEL (reference sequence). Trimming took off 5 bases at V and 7 bases at J, with 10 bases between the two ends. This CDR3 has 12 amino acids. DNA of the CDR3: TGTGCCAGCAGCTCTACGACAAATACGCAGTATTTT. Translating it yields CASSSTTNTQYF.

J is TRBJ2-5 and V is TRBV19, with D perhaps TRBD1 (6 bases). V lost 5 bases and J 4 bases, leaving 11 bases between the germline ends. This CDR3 has 13 amino acids. CDR1 is LNHDA, CDR2 SQIVND, per germline (reference sequence). CDR3 protein: CASSPTGRETQYF. CDR3 sequence (DNA): TGTGCCAGTAGTCCCACAGGGAGAGAGACCCAGTACTTC.

At least ten counts were recorded for this clonotype. DNA for the CDR3: TGTGCCAGCAGTTACGGTAGCGGGAGTTACACCGGGGAGCTGTTTTTT. Protein: CASSYGSGSYTGELFF. The rearrangement links TRBV6-5 to TRBJ2-2, with TRBD2 matching over 9 bases. Per the germline V gene, CDR1 is MNHEY and CDR2 is SVGAGI. Trimming removed 2 bases from V and 3 bases from J; junction bases left unmatched: 4. This CDR3 has 16 amino acids.

This clonotype appeared a few times. The chain carries TRBV7-2 and TRBJ2-3, with D hard to call. Germline V lookup: CDR1 SGHTA, CDR2 FQGNSA. CDR3 length equals 14 residues. The germline V and J ends were trimmed by 0 bases and 5 bases, with 9 bases remaining between them. CDR3 in DNA: TGTGCCAGCAGCTTAGCGGGCCCAGGAGATACGCAGTATTTT. Translation gives CASSLAGPGDTQYF.

This clonotype was detected many times. The V gene is TRBV12-3 or TRBV12-4, the J gene TRBJ2-3, with 15 nucleotides matching TRBD2. The CDR3 consists of 16 residues. Germline trimming cut 5 bases from V and 2 bases from J; bases unmatched to any gene: 2. The CDR3 nucleotides read TGTGCCAGCAGTGGGACTAGCGGGGGGCCCACAGATACGCAGTATTTT. Its translation: CASSGTSGGPTDTQYF.

This clonotype was observed a few times. The J gene is TRBJ2-1, the V gene TRBV5-1, with D perhaps matching TRBD1 (6 bases). Germline assignment: CDR1 SGHRS and CDR2 YFSETQ. V lost 0 bases, J lost 4 bases, and 11 bases lay in between. CDR3 length: 15 residues. CDR3 bases: TGCGCCAGCAGCTTGGATACAGGGTGGTACAATGAGCAGTTCTTC. Translated: CASSLDTGWYNEQFF.

This clonotype came up a few times. V usage is TRBV28 and J usage is TRBJ1-6, with D unresolved. The germline V gene has CDR1 MDHEN and CDR2 SYDVKM. The V end was cut by 11 bases, the J end by 6 bases, with 17 bases between. The CDR3 totals 14 residues. The CDR3 sequence: CAAHSSAFNSPLHF. DNA of the CDR3: TGTGCCGCCCACTCGTCCGCCTTTAATTCACCCCTCCACTTT.

The chain carries TRBV10-3 and TRBJ1-4; D call uncertain. CDR1 is ENHRY, CDR2 SYGVKD, per germline. This CDR3 comprises 14 residues. The ends were cut back, 2 bases at V and 0 bases at J, with 4 bases in the middle. CDR3 DNA sequence: TGTGCCATCAGTGAGGGGTCAACTAATGAAAAACTGTTTTTT. Protein product: CAISEGSTNEKLFF.

The chain carries TRBV5-1 and TRBJ2-2; D is unclear. V dropped 1 base and J dropped 7 bases, with 14 bases sitting between them. Germline CDR1 is SGHRS and CDR2 is YFSETQ. This CDR3 spans 15 amino acids. The CDR3 DNA sequence: TGCGCCAGCAGCTTGCTCTTGGAGCGAAACGGGGAGCTGTTTTTT. Its protein product is CASSLLLERNGELFF.

This clonotype has just a few counts. The chain uses TRBV7-9 and TRBJ2-4; the D call may be TRBD1 or TRBD2 (5 bases each). Per the germline V gene, CDR1 is SEHNR and CDR2 is FQNEAQ (reference sequence). This CDR3 contains 16 residues. The ends were cut back, 5 bases at V and 0 bases at J, with 14 bases in the middle. The CDR3 DNA is TGTGCCAGCAGCCCGAAACCGGGGCTAGCCAAAAACATTCAGTACTTC. Amino acids: CASSPKPGLAKNIQYF.

The table lists this clonotype with many counts. The chain has TRBV6-5 and TRBJ2-5; 7 nucleotides match TRBD2. The V gene end was trimmed by 2 bases and the J gene end by 4 bases; junction bases not matched to a gene: 7. Looked up from germline, CDR1 is MNHEY and CDR2 is SVGAGI. This CDR3 spans 15 amino acids. The CDR3 DNA follows: TGTGCCAGCAGTTACCCCACCCCGGGGGGAGAGACCCAGTACTTC. It specifies CASSYPTPGGETQYF.

This clonotype was counted at least ten times. The chain recombines TRBV7-6 with TRBJ1-1; D not resolved. The V and J ends lost 0 bases and 3 bases respectively, with 23 bases between them. This CDR3 has 19 residues. Germline CDR1 is SGHVS and CDR2 is FNYEAQ. The CDR3 spells CASSLADGQVDLRDTEAFF. DNA for the CDR3: TGTGCCAGCAGCTTAGCGGATGGTCAGGTTGATTTAAGGGACACTGAAGCTTTCTTT.

The chain combines TRBV29-1 with TRBJ2-6; D could derive from TRBD1 or TRBD2 (5 bases each). The V end lost 6 bases, the J end lost 4 bases, and 10 bases lay between the germline ends. This CDR3 spans 13 amino acids. CDR1 is SQVTM and CDR2 is ANQGSEA in the germline V gene. The CDR3 spells CSVGRDGANVLTF. In DNA, the CDR3 is TGCAGCGTGGGACGGGACGGGGCCAACGTCCTGACTTTC.

This clonotype was recorded at least ten times. The chain links TRBV5-1 to TRBJ2-7, with D perhaps TRBD2 (5 bases). CDR3 size: 14 residues. Trimming removed 1 base from V and 4 bases from J, with 12 bases in between. Germline CDR1 SGHRS, CDR2 YFSETQ. CDR3 sequence reads: CASSLTAGQYEQYF. As DNA, the CDR3 is TGCGCCAGCAGCTTGACCGCGGGTCAGTACGAGCAGTACTTC.

Only a few counts were recorded for this clonotype. The chain couples TRBV6-5 to TRBJ1-5, with TRBD1 as a possible D gene (6 bases). Germline loops: CDR1 MNHEY, CDR2 SVGAGI. V lost 5 bases to trimming and J lost 7 bases, with 12 bases between them. This CDR3 is 13 amino acids long. The CDR3, as DNA: TGTGCCAGCAGTAACCACAGGGACCAGCCCCAGCATTTT. Residues: CASSNHRDQPQHF.

The J gene is TRBJ2-3, the V gene TRBV5-1; the D gene could be TRBD1 or TRBD2 (5 bases each). The germline gives CDR1 SGHRS, CDR2 YFSETQ. V was cut by 2 bases and J by 4 bases, with 11 bases left in between. The CDR3 has 14 amino acids. The CDR3 reads CASSFRDGADTQYF. In nucleotides, the CDR3 is TGCGCCAGCAGCTTCCGGGACGGAGCAGATACGCAGTATTTT.

This clonotype appeared many times. The chain is built from TRBV6-1 and TRBJ2-2, with TRBD1 as a possible D gene (6 bases). Germline V gene sequence: CDR1 MNHNS, CDR2 SASEGT. V was clipped by 1 base and J by 6 bases, with 6 bases between them. CDR3 length: 13 amino acids. The CDR3 DNA is TGTGCCAGCAGTGAAGACAGGGCCGGGGAGCTGTTTTTT. This gives the protein CASSEDRAGELFF.

This clonotype has just a few counts. The rearrangement uses TRBV14 and TRBJ2-5; 9 positions agree with TRBD1. In germline, CDR1 is SGHDN, CDR2 FVKESK. The CDR3 is 13 residues long. Germline trimming cut 6 bases from V and 5 bases from J; bases unmatched to any gene: 4. The CDR3 is CASSHRGHETQYF. CDR3 nucleotide sequence: TGTGCCAGCAGTCACAGGGGGCATGAGACCCAGTACTTC.

V is TRBV10-2 and J is TRBJ2-1; 13 bases are shared with TRBD2. Germline assignment: CDR1 WSHSY and CDR2 SAAADI. CDR3 length: 17 residues. V trimming: 6 bases; J trimming: 0 bases; junction bases outside the gene matches: 5. The CDR3 DNA sequence: TGCGCCAGCAGGACTAGCGGGGGGTCTGACTCCTACAATGAGCAGTTCTTC. This codes for CASRTSGGSDSYNEQFF.

The V call is TRBV5-1, the J call TRBJ2-1, with 14 bases that match TRBD2. CDR1 is SGHRS, CDR2 YFSETQ, per germline. This CDR3 has 16 amino acids. V trimming: 4 bases; J trimming: 7 bases; junction bases outside the gene matches: 7. CDR3 loop: CASSLTGLAGANEQFF. In DNA form, the CDR3 reads TGCGCCAGCAGCCTTACGGGACTAGCGGGGGCAAATGAGCAGTTCTTC. The variable domain in full, completed from reference TRBV5-1 and TRBJ2-1, reads KAGVTQTPRYLIKTRGQQVTLSCSPISGHRSVSWYQQTPGQGLQFLFEYFSETQRNKGNFPGRFSGRQFSNSRSEMNVSTLELGDSALYLCASSLTGLAGANEQFFGPGTRLTVL.

This chain uses TRBV18 with TRBJ1-2; D unclear. V lost 6 bases and J 0 bases, leaving 11 bases between the germline ends. This CDR3 spans 14 amino acids. Germline CDR1 and CDR2: KGHSH and LQKENI. In nucleotides, the CDR3 is TGTGCCAGCTCTAGGACGGCTGCTAACTATGGCTACACCTTC. Protein sequence: CASSRTAANYGYTF.